The rows below give T cell receptor beta chains drawn from one sample of a study of T cells in Graves' hyperthyroidism and ophthalmopathy. TCRdb re-called the multiplex PCR reads with MiXCR, one entry per CDR3 protein. The data show 550,000 to 800,000 distinct CDR3 sequences, with roughly 17% seen just once and around a sixth held by the top ten. Source material: blood. All receptors derive from a man between 45 and 60 years old with Graves' hyperthyroidism. The CDR3 runs from the conserved cysteine through the conserved F or W. Each record gives: J gene, D gene, V gene, clone size, CDR3 DNA, CDR3 protein. The D gene is left open where the match is weak. The listing skips clone size in some rows; elsewhere it reads once, few, many or a size class.

j_gene: TRBJ2-3
d_gene: NA
v_gene: TRBV6-2/TRBV6-3
abundance: few
CDR3nt: TGTGCCAGCAGTCCCTTCGCCTCCACAGATACGCAGTATTTT
CDR3aa: CASSPFASTDTQYF

j_gene: TRBJ2-7
d_gene: NA
v_gene: TRBV25-1
abundance: many
CDR3nt: TGTGCCAGCAGTCGTCAGTTAGGGGGCGAGCAGTACTTC
CDR3aa: CASSRQLGGEQYF

j_gene: TRBJ2-1
d_gene: TRBD2
v_gene: TRBV7-3
abundance: many
CDR3nt: TGTGCCACTGCCTCTAGCGGGACCTACAATGAGCAGTTCTTC
CDR3aa: CATASSGTYNEQFF

j_gene: TRBJ2-1
d_gene: TRBD2
v_gene: TRBV20-1
abundance: few
CDR3nt: TGCAGTGCTAGAGACCGGAGACTAGCGGGAGGGGGATTATACAATGAGCAGTTCTTC
CDR3aa: CSARDRRLAGGGLYNEQFF

j_gene: TRBJ2-3
d_gene: TRBD2
v_gene: TRBV6-1
abundance: NA
CDR3nt: TGTGCCAGCAGACCTGGACTAGCGGGAGAATCAGATACGCAGTATTTT
CDR3aa: CASRPGLAGESDTQYF

j_gene: TRBJ2-1
d_gene: TRBD1
v_gene: TRBV12-3/TRBV12-4
abundance: many
CDR3nt: TGTGCCAGCGTCCGGGACAGGGTTAGCAATGAGCAGTTCTTC
CDR3aa: CASVRDRVSNEQFF

j_gene: TRBJ2-1
d_gene: NA
v_gene: TRBV19
abundance: few
CDR3nt: TGTGCCAGTAGGGTGGGGGCCAATGAGCAGTTCTTC
CDR3aa: CASRVGANEQFF

j_gene: TRBJ2-1
d_gene: NA
v_gene: TRBV7-2
abundance: many
CDR3nt: TGTGCCAGCAGCTTAGGGTCGGGACTTTACTACAATGAGCAGTTCTTC
CDR3aa: CASSLGSGLYYNEQFF

j_gene: TRBJ2-1
d_gene: NA
v_gene: TRBV20-1
abundance: few
CDR3nt: TGCAGTGCTAGATGGCTAGCGAGAACCTACAATGAGCAGTTCTTC
CDR3aa: CSARWLARTYNEQFF

j_gene: TRBJ1-2
d_gene: TRBD1
v_gene: TRBV6-6
abundance: few
CDR3nt: TGTGCCAGCAGTTACTCGGGACAGGGAAGAGGCGGCTACACCTTC
CDR3aa: CASSYSGQGRGGYTF

j_gene: TRBJ2-5
d_gene: NA
v_gene: TRBV7-9
abundance: NA
CDR3nt: TGTGCCAGCAGCCGCCTAGGACAGCGTACCCAAGAGACCCAGTACTTC
CDR3aa: CASSRLGQRTQETQYF

j_gene: TRBJ2-3
d_gene: TRBD2
v_gene: TRBV12-3/TRBV12-4
abundance: many
CDR3nt: TGTGCCAGCAGCCGAGGTAGCGGGACCACAGATACGCAGTATTTT
CDR3aa: CASSRGSGTTDTQYF

j_gene: TRBJ2-7
d_gene: TRBD2
v_gene: TRBV29-1
abundance: NA
CDR3nt: TGCAGCGCGCTAGCGGGAACCTACGAGCAGTACTTC
CDR3aa: CSALAGTYEQYF

j_gene: TRBJ2-6
d_gene: NA
v_gene: TRBV11-2
abundance: many
CDR3nt: TGTGCCAGCAGCTTCCGGTTCGCTTCCTCTGGGGCCAACGTCCTGACTTTC
CDR3aa: CASSFRFASSGANVLTF

j_gene: TRBJ1-2
d_gene: NA
v_gene: TRBV28
abundance: many
CDR3nt: TGTGCCAGCAGCCACGACGGGAACTATGGCTACACCTTC
CDR3aa: CASSHDGNYGYTF

j_gene: TRBJ1-6
d_gene: NA
v_gene: TRBV6-1
abundance: many
CDR3nt: TGTGCCAGCAGGGAAGGGGTCGGTAATTCACCCCTCCACTTT
CDR3aa: CASREGVGNSPLHF

j_gene: TRBJ2-5
d_gene: TRBD2
v_gene: TRBV3-1
abundance: many
CDR3nt: TGTGCCAGCAGCCAAGATACCCTTGGACTAGCGGGGGGTGAGACCCAGTACTTC
CDR3aa: CASSQDTLGLAGGETQYF